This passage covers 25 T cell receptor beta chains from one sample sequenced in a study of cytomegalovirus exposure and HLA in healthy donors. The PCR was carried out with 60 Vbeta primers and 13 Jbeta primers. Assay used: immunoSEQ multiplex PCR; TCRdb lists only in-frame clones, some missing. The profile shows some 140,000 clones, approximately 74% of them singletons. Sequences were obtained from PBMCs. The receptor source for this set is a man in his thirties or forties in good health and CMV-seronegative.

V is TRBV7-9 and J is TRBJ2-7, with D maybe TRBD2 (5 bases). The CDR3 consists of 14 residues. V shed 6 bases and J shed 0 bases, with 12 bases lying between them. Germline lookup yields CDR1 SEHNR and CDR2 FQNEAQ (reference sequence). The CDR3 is CASSQDSRSYEQYF. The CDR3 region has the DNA TGTGCCAGCAGTCAGGACTCCCGCTCCTACGAGCAGTACTTC.

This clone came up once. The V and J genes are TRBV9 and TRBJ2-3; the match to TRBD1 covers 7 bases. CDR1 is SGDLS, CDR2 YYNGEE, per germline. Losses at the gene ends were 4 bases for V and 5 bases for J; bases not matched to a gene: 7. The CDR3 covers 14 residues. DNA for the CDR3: TGTGCCAGCAGCCCGACAGGGACGGGAGATACGCAGTATTTT. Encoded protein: CASSPTGTGDTQYF.

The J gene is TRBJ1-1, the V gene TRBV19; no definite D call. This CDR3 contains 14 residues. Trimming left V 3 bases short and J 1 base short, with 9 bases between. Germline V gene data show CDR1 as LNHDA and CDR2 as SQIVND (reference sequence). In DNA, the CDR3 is TGTGCCAGTAGTATCGTATTTAAGAACACTGAAGCTTTCTTT. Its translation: CASSIVFKNTEAFF.

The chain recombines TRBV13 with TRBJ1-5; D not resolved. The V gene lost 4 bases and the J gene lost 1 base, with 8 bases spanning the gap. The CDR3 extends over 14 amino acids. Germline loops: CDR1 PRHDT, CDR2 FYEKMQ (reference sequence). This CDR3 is CASSSSGSNQPQHF. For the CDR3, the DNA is TGTGCCAGCAGCTCTTCGGGAAGCAATCAGCCCCAGCATTTT.

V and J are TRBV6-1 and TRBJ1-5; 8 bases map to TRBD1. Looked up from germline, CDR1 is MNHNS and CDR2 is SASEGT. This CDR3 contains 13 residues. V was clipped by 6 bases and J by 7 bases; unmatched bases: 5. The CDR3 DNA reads TGTGCCAGCAGCAGGACAGGGAAACAGCCCCAGCATTTT. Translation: CASSRTGKQPQHF.

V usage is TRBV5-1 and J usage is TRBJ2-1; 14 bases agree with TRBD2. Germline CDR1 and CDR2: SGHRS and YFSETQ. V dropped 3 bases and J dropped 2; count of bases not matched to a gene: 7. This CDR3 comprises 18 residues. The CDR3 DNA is TGCGCCAGCAGCTACGGGACTAGCGGGGGCACCACCTACAATGAGCAGTTCTTC. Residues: CASSYGTSGGTTYNEQFF.

CDR3: CASSQVLGGGVGTQYF. CDR3 sequence (DNA): TGTGCCAGCAGCCAAGTATTGGGAGGTGGAGTAGGTACGCAGTATTTT. V and J are TRBV14 and TRBJ2-3, with D possibly being TRBD2 (6 bases). Between the trimmed V and J ends, which lost 1 base and 8 bases, there was a span of 19 bases. Germline CDR1 SGHDN, CDR2 FVKESK. This CDR3 is built from 16 residues.

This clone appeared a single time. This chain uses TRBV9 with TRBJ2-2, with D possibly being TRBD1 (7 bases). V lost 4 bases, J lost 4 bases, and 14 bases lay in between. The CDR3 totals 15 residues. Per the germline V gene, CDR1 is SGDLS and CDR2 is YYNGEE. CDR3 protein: CASSSRQGGTGELFF. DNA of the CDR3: TGTGCCAGCAGCAGTCGACAGGGAGGCACCGGGGAGCTGTTTTTT. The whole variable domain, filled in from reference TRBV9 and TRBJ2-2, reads DSGVTQTPKHLITATGQRVTLRCSPRSGDLSVYWYQQSLDQGLQFLIQYYNGEERAKGNILERFSAQQFPDLHSELNLSSLELGDSALYFCASSSRQGGTGELFFGEGSRLTVL.

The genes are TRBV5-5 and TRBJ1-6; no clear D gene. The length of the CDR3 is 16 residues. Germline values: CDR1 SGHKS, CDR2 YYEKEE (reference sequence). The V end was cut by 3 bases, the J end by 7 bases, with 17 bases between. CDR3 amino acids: CASSSRLAPGNSPLHF. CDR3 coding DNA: TGTGCCAGCAGCTCTCGACTGGCGCCGGGGAATTCACCCCTCCACTTT. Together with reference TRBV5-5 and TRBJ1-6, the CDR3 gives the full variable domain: DAGVTQSPTHLIKTRGQQVTLRCSPISGHKSVSWYQQVLGQGPQFIFQYYEKEERGRGNFPDRFSARQFPNYSSELNVNALLLGDSALYLCASSSRLAPGNSPLHFGNGTRLTVT.

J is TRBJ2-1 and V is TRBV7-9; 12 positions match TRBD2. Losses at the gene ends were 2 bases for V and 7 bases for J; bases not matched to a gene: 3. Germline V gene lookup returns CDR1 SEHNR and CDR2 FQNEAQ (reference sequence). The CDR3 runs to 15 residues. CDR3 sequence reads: CASSLLAGGLNEQFF. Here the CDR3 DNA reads TGTGCCAGCAGCTTACTAGCGGGGGGGTTGAATGAGCAGTTCTTC.

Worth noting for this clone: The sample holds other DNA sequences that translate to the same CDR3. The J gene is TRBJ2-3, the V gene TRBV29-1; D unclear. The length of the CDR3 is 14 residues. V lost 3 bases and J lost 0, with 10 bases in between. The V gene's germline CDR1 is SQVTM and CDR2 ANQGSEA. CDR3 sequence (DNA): TGCAGCGTTGAGGATGCAGGTAGCACAGATACGCAGTATTTT. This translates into CSVEDAGSTDTQYF.

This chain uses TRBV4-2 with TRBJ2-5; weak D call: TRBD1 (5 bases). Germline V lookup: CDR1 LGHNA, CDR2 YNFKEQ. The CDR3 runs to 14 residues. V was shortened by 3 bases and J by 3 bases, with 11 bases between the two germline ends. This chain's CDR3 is CASSHQGKEETQYF. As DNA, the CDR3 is TGTGCCAGCAGCCACCAGGGAAAGGAAGAGACCCAGTACTTC.

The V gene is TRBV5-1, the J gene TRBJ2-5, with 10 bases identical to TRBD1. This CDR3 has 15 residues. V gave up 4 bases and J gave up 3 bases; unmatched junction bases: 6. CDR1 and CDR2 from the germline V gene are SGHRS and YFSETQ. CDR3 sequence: CASSPGTGEEETQYF. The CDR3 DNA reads TGCGCCAGCAGCCCCGGGACAGGGGAGGAAGAGACCCAGTACTTC.

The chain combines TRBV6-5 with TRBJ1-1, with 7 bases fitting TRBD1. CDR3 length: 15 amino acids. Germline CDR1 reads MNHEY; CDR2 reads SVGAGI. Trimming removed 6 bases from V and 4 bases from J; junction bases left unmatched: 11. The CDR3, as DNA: TGTGCCAGCAGACTTCACAGGGGCCCGGGCACTGAAGCTTTCTTT. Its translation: CASRLHRGPGTEAFF.

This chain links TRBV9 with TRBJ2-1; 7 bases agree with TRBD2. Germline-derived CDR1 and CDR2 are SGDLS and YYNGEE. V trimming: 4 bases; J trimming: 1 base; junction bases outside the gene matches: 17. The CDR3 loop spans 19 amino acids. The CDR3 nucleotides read TGTGCCAGCAGCCCGGGGGAGGGGCAGCCGTATAGATCCTACAATGAGCAGTTCTTC. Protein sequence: CASSPGEGQPYRSYNEQFF.

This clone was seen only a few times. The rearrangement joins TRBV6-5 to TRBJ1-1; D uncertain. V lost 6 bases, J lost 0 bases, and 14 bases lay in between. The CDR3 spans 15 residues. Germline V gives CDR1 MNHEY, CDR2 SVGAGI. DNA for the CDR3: TGTGCCAGCAGAGCTCCCGGGTACATGAACACTGAAGCTTTCTTT. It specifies CASRAPGYMNTEAFF.

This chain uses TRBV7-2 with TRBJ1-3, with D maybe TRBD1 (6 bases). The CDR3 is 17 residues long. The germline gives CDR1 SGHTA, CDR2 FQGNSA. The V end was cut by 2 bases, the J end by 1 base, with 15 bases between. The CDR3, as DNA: TGTGCCAGCAGCTTAAAAACCGGACAGACTTCTGGAAACACCATATATTTT. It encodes CASSLKTGQTSGNTIYF.

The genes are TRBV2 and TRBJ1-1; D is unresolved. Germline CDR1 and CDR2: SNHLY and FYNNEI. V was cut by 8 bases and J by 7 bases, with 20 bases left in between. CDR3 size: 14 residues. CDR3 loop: CASSTAGLQNEAFF. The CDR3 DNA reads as TGTGCCAGCTCAACGGCGGGGTTACAAAATGAAGCTTTCTTT. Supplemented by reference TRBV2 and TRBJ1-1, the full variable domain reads EPEVTQTPSHQVTQMGQEVILRCVPISNHLYFYWYRQILGQKVEFLVSFYNNEISEKSEIFDDQFSVERPDGSNFTLKIRSTKLEDSAMYFCASSTAGLQNEAFFGQGTRLTVV.

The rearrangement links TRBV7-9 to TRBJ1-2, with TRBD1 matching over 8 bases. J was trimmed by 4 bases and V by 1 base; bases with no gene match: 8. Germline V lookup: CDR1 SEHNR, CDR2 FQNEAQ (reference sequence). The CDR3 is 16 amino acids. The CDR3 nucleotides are TGTGCCAGCAGCTTAGAAGGACAGGGAGATAGCTATGGCTACACCTTC. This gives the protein CASSLEGQGDSYGYTF. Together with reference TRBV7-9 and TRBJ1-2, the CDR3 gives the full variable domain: DTGVSQNPRHKITKRGQNVTFRCDPISEHNRLYWYRQTLGQGPEFLTYFQNEAQLEKSRLLSDRFSAERPKGSFSTLEIQRTEQGDSAMYLCASSLEGQGDSYGYTFGSGTRLTVV.

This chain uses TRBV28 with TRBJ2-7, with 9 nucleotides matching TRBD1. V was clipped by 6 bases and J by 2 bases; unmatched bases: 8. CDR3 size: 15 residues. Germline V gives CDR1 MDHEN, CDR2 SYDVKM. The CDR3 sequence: CASSLWTGETYEQYF. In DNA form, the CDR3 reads TGTGCCAGCAGCCTCTGGACAGGGGAGACCTACGAGCAGTACTTC.

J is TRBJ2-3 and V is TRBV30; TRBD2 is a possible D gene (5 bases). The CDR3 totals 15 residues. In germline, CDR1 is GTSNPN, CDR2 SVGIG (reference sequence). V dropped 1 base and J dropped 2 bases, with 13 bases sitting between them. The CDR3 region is CAWSGENPSTDTQYF. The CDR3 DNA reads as TGTGCCTGGAGTGGGGAGAATCCCTCCACAGATACGCAGTATTTT.

CDR3 DNA: TGTGCCAGCAGCTTATCTGGGGGGGTTTCACCCCTCCACTTT. This translates into CASSLSGGVSPLHF. The chain uses TRBV7-2 and TRBJ1-6; tentative D call: TRBD1 (5 bases). V was shortened by 2 bases and J by 9 bases, with 11 bases between the two germline ends. The germline gives CDR1 SGHTA, CDR2 FQGNSA. The CDR3 totals 14 residues.

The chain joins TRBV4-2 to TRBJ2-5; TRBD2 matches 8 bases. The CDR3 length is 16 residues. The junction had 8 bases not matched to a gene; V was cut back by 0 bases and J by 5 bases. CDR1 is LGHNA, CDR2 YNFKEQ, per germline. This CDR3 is CASSQELAGWRETQYF. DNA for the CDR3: TGTGCCAGCAGCCAAGAATTAGCGGGGTGGCGTGAGACCCAGTACTTC.

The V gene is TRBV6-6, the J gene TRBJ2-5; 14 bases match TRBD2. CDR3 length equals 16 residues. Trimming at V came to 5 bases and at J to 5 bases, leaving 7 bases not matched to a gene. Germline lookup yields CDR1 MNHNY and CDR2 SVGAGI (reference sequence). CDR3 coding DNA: TGTGCCAGCAGTCGGACTAGCGGGGGGCCCCGCGAGACCCAGTACTTC. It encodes CASSRTSGGPRETQYF.

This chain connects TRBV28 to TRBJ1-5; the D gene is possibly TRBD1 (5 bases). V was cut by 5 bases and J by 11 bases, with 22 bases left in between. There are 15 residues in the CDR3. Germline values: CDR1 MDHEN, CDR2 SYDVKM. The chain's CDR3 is CASSPRGGTGRAQHF. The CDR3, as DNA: TGTGCCAGCAGTCCTAGGGGTGGCACGGGTCGGGCCCAGCATTTT.